This is a list of T cell receptor beta chains from one sample in a study of shared clonotypes between healthy human individuals. Sequencing used immunoSEQ multiplex PCR; TCRdb keeps in-frame clones, though not all of them. The sample has 2 million to 3 million clones; approximately 93% are singletons. Input material: naive CD4+ T cells from PBMCs. The source of these receptors is a man younger than 30 in good health. Some clones in this sample may be carry-over from other donors' samples. Both conserved end residues are part of each CDR3. A D gene is named only where the DNA matches it firmly. Clone size appears in some rows only: once, few, many, or a class for an expanded clone.

>.|TRBV20-1|TRBJ2-5|.
CSAFQETQYF
TGCAGTGCATTCCAAGAGACCCAGTACTTC
>.|TRBV10-1|TRBJ2-7|TRBD1
CASSESTGKYF
TGCGCCAGCAGTGAGTCGACAGGGAAGTACTTC
>.|TRBV5-1|TRBJ2-7|.
CASSPLGREQYF
TGCGCCAGCAGCCCGCTCGGGCGCGAGCAGTACTTC
>.|TRBV7-8|TRBJ1-2|.
CASSLPGPNYGYTF
TGTGCCAGCAGCCTACCGGGGCCCAACTATGGCTACACCTTC
>.|TRBV30|TRBJ2-5|TRBD1
CAWGTGSQETQYF
TGTGCCTGGGGGACAGGGTCCCAAGAGACCCAGTACTTC
>.|TRBV28|TRBJ1-2|.
CASSALISDYGYTF
TGTGCCAGCAGCGCTCTTATATCGGACTATGGCTACACCTTC
>once|TRBV27|TRBJ2-7|.
CASSLKSDYEQYF
TGTGCCAGCAGTCTAAAGAGCGATTACGAGCAGTACTTC
>.|TRBV19|TRBJ1-2|TRBD1
CASSSPPGTGNLGGYTF
TGTGCCAGTAGTTCCCCTCCCGGGACAGGTAACCTGGGTGGCTACACCTTC
>.|TRBV18|TRBJ1-1|.
CASSPDRLLNTEAFF
TGTGCCAGCTCACCTGACAGGCTTTTGAACACTGAAGCTTTCTTT
>once|TRBV11-2|TRBJ2-2|.
CASSLGGLPGGELFF
TGTGCCAGCAGCTTAGGTGGTCTCCCGGGCGGGGAGCTGTTTTTT
>once|TRBV7-2|TRBJ2-3|.
CASSLVWQGPDTQYF
TGTGCCAGCAGCTTAGTTTGGCAGGGGCCAGATACGCAGTATTTT
>.|TRBV27|TRBJ2-5|TRBD2
CASRLTSGRAETQYF
TGTGCCAGCAGACTAACTAGCGGGAGGGCGGAGACCCAGTACTTC
>.|TRBV2|TRBJ1-1|.
CASSYHRNTEAFF
TGTGCCAGCAGTTATCACAGGAACACTGAAGCTTTCTTT
>.|TRBV5-1|TRBJ2-3|.
CASSLEAVNTDTQYF
TGCGCCAGCAGCTTGGAGGCGGTAAACACAGATACGCAGTATTTT
>.|TRBV20-1|TRBJ2-7|TRBD1
CSAPGQGEQYF
TGCAGTGCCCCGGGACAGGGCGAGCAGTACTTC
>.|TRBV11-3|TRBJ2-7|.
CASSLGGLGEQYF
TGTGCCAGCAGCTTGGGGGGCTTAGGGGAGCAGTACTTC
>.|TRBV6-1|TRBJ2-7|.
CATTGTKLRGQYF
TGTGCCACCACTGGGACCAAGCTACGTGGGCAGTACTTC
>.|TRBV5-1|TRBJ2-1|.
CASSFPSVIGNEQFF
TGCGCCAGCAGCTTTCCTAGCGTAATTGGCAATGAGCAGTTCTTC
>.|TRBV2|TRBJ1-4|TRBD1
CASSAPGGGKLFF
TGTGCCAGCAGCGCCCCAGGGGGAGGAAAACTGTTTTTT
>.|TRBV2|TRBJ2-7|.
CASIGPLASEQYF
TGTGCCAGCATAGGCCCGTTAGCGAGCGAGCAGTACTTC
>.|TRBV10-3|TRBJ1-1|.
CAISEKGKGDTEAFF
TGTGCCATCAGTGAAAAGGGAAAGGGGGACACTGAAGCTTTCTTT
>.|TRBV5-6|TRBJ2-7|TRBD2
CASRTWASGSPGLREQYF
TGTGCCAGCAGGACGTGGGCTAGCGGGAGTCCAGGGCTACGCGAGCAGTACTTC
>.|TRBV19|TRBJ2-1|TRBD2
CASSPRTSGIYNEQFF
TGTGCCAGTAGTCCGAGGACTAGCGGGATCTACAATGAGCAGTTCTTC
>.|TRBV27|TRBJ1-1|.
CASSLRGMNTEAFF
TGTGCCAGCAGTTTGAGGGGAATGAACACTGAAGCTTTCTTT
>.|TRBV5-1|TRBJ2-3|.
CASSWGSRGTDTQYF
TGCGCCAGCAGCTGGGGGTCCCGTGGCACAGATACGCAGTATTTT
>.|TRBV19|TRBJ2-3|.
CASSITGQDTQYF
TGTGCCAGTAGTATTACGGGACAAGATACGCAGTATTTT
>.|TRBV5-1|TRBJ2-7|.
CASSFDWDDFYEQYF
TGCGCCAGCAGCTTCGACTGGGACGATTTCTACGAGCAGTACTTC
>.|TRBV5-3|TRBJ2-5|.
CARSLDCTPPRVETQYF
TGTGCCAGAAGCTTGGATTGTACCCCACCCCGGGTGGAGACCCAGTACTTC
>once|TRBV6-1|TRBJ2-1|.
CASSENIGLFADEQFF
TGTGCCAGCAGTGAAAATATAGGTTTATTCGCCGATGAGCAGTTCTTC
>.|TRBV7-3|TRBJ2-1|.
CASSLTPGDNEQFF
TGTGCCAGCAGCTTAACGCCCGGGGACAATGAGCAGTTCTTC
>.|TRBV27|TRBJ1-4|TRBD1
CASSPRTGRNEKLFF
TGTGCCAGCAGTCCGAGGACAGGACGTAATGAAAAACTGTTTTTT
>few|TRBV4-2|TRBJ1-4|TRBD1
CASSQVGGGQNEKLFF
TGTGCCAGCAGCCAAGTTGGTGGGGGACAGAATGAAAAACTGTTTTTT
>few|TRBV18|TRBJ1-5|TRBD1
CASSQDRRRPQHF
TGTGCCAGCTCACAGGACAGGCGGCGGCCCCAGCATTTT
>.|TRBV28|TRBJ1-1|.
CASSWRRTLNTEAFF
TGTGCCAGCAGTTGGCGCAGGACCCTGAACACTGAAGCTTTCTTT
>.|TRBV11-2|TRBJ2-7|.
CASSLDSSYEQYF
TGTGCCAGCAGCTTAGACAGTTCCTACGAGCAGTACTTC
>.|TRBV5-1|TRBJ2-2|.
CASSSSPGNTGELFF
TGCGCCAGCAGCTCCAGCCCGGGAAACACCGGGGAGCTGTTTTTT
>.|TRBV7-2|TRBJ2-5|TRBD1
CASSLVRVGQGALETQYF
TGTGCCAGCAGCTTAGTTCGCGTTGGACAGGGGGCACTGGAGACCCAGTACTTC
>.|TRBV4-1|TRBJ2-3|TRBD2
CASSRTIATSGRARADTQYF
TGCGCCAGCAGCCGAACCATCGCCACTAGCGGGAGGGCTCGTGCAGATACGCAGTATTTT
>.|TRBV28|TRBJ1-5|TRBD1
CASSFRGIEPQHF
TGTGCCAGCAGTTTCAGGGGGATTGAGCCCCAGCATTTT
>.|TRBV28|TRBJ1-5|TRBD1
CASSGQGAVQPQHF
TGTGCCAGCAGTGGACAGGGGGCGGTTCAGCCCCAGCATTTT
>.|TRBV5-1|TRBJ1-3|.
CASSPTTYRAGGGNTIYF
TGCGCCAGCAGCCCTACGACCTACAGGGCTGGCGGGGGAAACACCATATATTTT
>.|TRBV4-2|TRBJ2-7|TRBD1
CASSPSDRGHQEQYF
TGTGCCAGCAGCCCGTCGGACAGGGGCCATCAAGAGCAGTACTTC
>.|TRBV7-8|TRBJ1-5|.
CASSLERDRNQPQHF
TGTGCCAGCAGCTTAGAAAGGGACCGCAATCAGCCCCAGCATTTT
>.|TRBV5-4|TRBJ1-2|.
CASSSKAGETYGYTF
TGTGCCAGCAGCTCAAAAGCTGGTGAAACCTATGGCTACACCTTC
>.|TRBV6-4|TRBJ2-3|TRBD2
CASSDKLAGTDTQYF
TGTGCCAGCAGTGACAAACTAGCGGGCACAGATACGCAGTATTTT